This T cell receptor (beta chain) emerged from a study of molecular identifiers for immune sequencing clone quantification. Study-level points and caveats: Highly expanded clone sizes could be underestimated through barcode sharing by identical TCR molecules.

MiXCR, run by TCRdb on the PCR reads, gives a single entry per CDR3 protein. The sample includes 90,000 to 120,000 distinct CDR3 sequences, over 30% seen only once; the top ten take about 4.2%. Remarks on this clonotype: Its target is not known. A much larger clone is a single base away; this may be a read error.

The CDR3 consists of 10 residues. V shed 5 bases and J shed 6 bases, with 8 bases lying between them. Germline lookup yields CDR1 SQVTM and CDR2 ANQGSEA. What was sequenced was naive CD8+ T cells from blood, with Jurkat cell RNA spiked in. Subset given: FACS-sorted CD8+CD4-CCR7+CD45RA+ naive T cells. This clonotype originated in a human donor in good health. Some libraries in this study had Jurkat cell RNA spiked in. The rearrangement links TRBV29-1 to TRBJ2-7; the D gene is possibly TRBD2 (7 bases). Written as DNA, the CDR3 is TGCAGCGTTCGGGGGGCCGAGCAGTACTTC. Protein sequence: CSVRGAEQYF.